These 21 T cell receptor beta chains came from one sample sequenced in a study of human T cells and chemical hapten exposure. TCRdb itself ran the RACE reads through MiXCR, one entry per CDR3 protein. This table has about 400,000 distinct CDR3 sequences, about 6.3% appearing once. Described time point: patch test 2, 6 weeks after DPC sensitization. The treatment is: therapeutic diphenylcyclopropenone sensitization with weekly scalp DPC. The material sequenced was whole blood, taken in connection with sensitization to the hapten diphenylcyclopropenone (DPC). The receptor set was obtained from a woman under 30 with alopecia areata. Some clones in this sample may be carry-over from other donors' samples.

This clonotype has only a few counts. The chain is built from TRBV6-2 or TRBV6-3 and TRBJ2-7; D might be TRBD1 (6 bases). The V gene lost 2 bases and the J gene lost 4 bases, with 12 bases spanning the gap. This CDR3 region has 14 residues. Germline CDR1 MNHEY, CDR2 SVGEGT. As DNA, the CDR3 is TGTGCCAGCAGTTACCGGCAGGGGAATTACGAGCAGTACTTC. Protein: CASSYRQGNYEQYF.

V and J are TRBV15 and TRBJ1-5; D gene uncertain. CDR3 length equals 12 residues. V was clipped by 5 bases and J by 5 bases, with 7 bases between them. Germline V lookup: CDR1 LNHNV, CDR2 YYDKDF (reference sequence). CDR3 DNA sequence: TGTGCCACCAGCGACACCTATCAGCCCCAGCATTTT. Encoded protein: CATSDTYQPQHF.

This clonotype was seen many times. The chain employs TRBV4-2 and TRBJ1-2, with D uncertain. There are 14 residues in the CDR3. Trimming stripped 0 bases from V and 5 bases from J, with 10 bases between. The germline gives CDR1 LGHNA, CDR2 YNFKEQ. CDR3 residues: CASSQDTMTYGYTF. The CDR3, as DNA: TGTGCCAGCAGCCAAGACACAATGACGTATGGCTACACCTTC.

This clonotype occurred a few times. J is TRBJ2-7 and V is TRBV4-2, with D possibly being TRBD1 or TRBD2 (6 bases each). V was cut by 4 bases and J by 1 base, with 11 bases left in between. Germline values: CDR1 LGHNA, CDR2 YNFKEQ. The CDR3 is 14 amino acids. CDR3 coding DNA: TGTGCCAGCAGCCCTGAAGGGGGGTCCTACGAGCAGTACTTC. Its translation: CASSPEGGSYEQYF.

This clonotype was detected only a few times. The chain couples TRBV10-3 to TRBJ1-1, with 7 bases fitting TRBD1. V gave up 0 bases and J gave up 0 bases; unmatched junction bases: 7. Germline-derived CDR1 and CDR2 are ENHRY and SYGVKD. The length of the CDR3 is 17 residues. CDR3 sequence: CAISESLEGAVNTEAFF. DNA for the CDR3: TGTGCCATCAGTGAGTCGTTGGAGGGGGCGGTGAACACTGAAGCTTTCTTT.

This clonotype came up a few times. J is TRBJ1-1 and V is TRBV6-2 or TRBV6-3; D might be TRBD1 (6 bases). The V gene lost 5 bases and the J gene lost 11 bases, with 21 bases spanning the gap. This CDR3 has 14 residues. The germline CDR1 and CDR2 sequences are MNHEY and SVGEGT. CDR3 sequence: CASSPPVRGTDAFF. CDR3 coding DNA: TGTGCCAGCAGTCCCCCCGTCAGGGGCACCGACGCTTTCTTT.

The rearrangement uses TRBV28 and TRBJ1-1; D call uncertain. Germline assignment: CDR1 MDHEN and CDR2 SYDVKM. Trimming left V 2 bases short and J 6 bases short, with 19 bases between. The CDR3 length is 16 residues. The CDR3 is CASSLEDPQSHPEAFF. The CDR3 DNA reads as TGTGCCAGCAGTTTAGAGGACCCCCAGTCCCATCCTGAAGCTTTCTTT.

This clonotype came up a few times. The chain combines TRBV5-1 with TRBJ2-5; 7 bases are a match to TRBD2. V gave up 0 bases and J gave up 4 bases; unmatched junction bases: 9. The length of the CDR3 is 16 residues. Germline V gene sequence: CDR1 SGHRS, CDR2 YFSETQ. The CDR3 DNA reads as TGCGCCAGCAGCTTGGCCCGGCTAGCGGAACGAGAGACCCAGTACTTC. Translated: CASSLARLAERETQYF.

This clonotype was seen a handful of times. CDR3 sequence reads: CATSDPVTSGGNGETQYF. The CDR3, as DNA: TGTGCCACCAGTGATCCCGTGACTAGCGGGGGAAACGGAGAGACCCAGTACTTC. J is TRBJ2-5 and V is TRBV24-1; 12 bases are a match to TRBD2. The CDR3 runs 18 residues. Germline CDR1 is KGHDR and CDR2 is SFDVKD. Trimming took 3 bases from V and 4 from J; bases not matched to a gene: 11.

There are many counts of this clonotype. The gene calls are TRBV5-1 and TRBJ2-7; 7 nucleotides line up with TRBD2. Unmatched junction bases numbered 2, after V lost 5 bases and J lost 0 bases. The CDR3 has 13 amino acids. Germline CDR1 reads SGHRS; CDR2 reads YFSETQ. This CDR3 is CASRTGGSYEQYF. CDR3 in DNA: TGCGCCAGCAGGACGGGGGGCTCCTACGAGCAGTACTTC.

Only a few counts were recorded for this clonotype. The chain uses TRBV29-1 and TRBJ1-1; possibly TRBD1 for D (6 bases). The CDR3 totals 14 residues. Germline CDR1 reads SQVTM; CDR2 reads ANQGSEA. With 1 base removed from V and 4 bases from J, the gap between germline ends came to 13 bases. DNA for the CDR3: TGCAGCGTTGAAGTGGGGGGCTCTATCACTGAAGCTTTCTTT. Translation: CSVEVGGSITEAFF. The full variable domain, completed using reference TRBV29-1 and TRBJ1-1, is SAVISQKPSRDICQRGTSLTIQCQVDSQVTMMFWYRQQPGQSLTLIATANQGSEATYESGFVIDKFPISRPNLTFSTLTVSNMSPEDSSIYLCSVEVGGSITEAFFGQGTRLTVV.

This clonotype came up many times. This chain uses TRBV4-1 with TRBJ2-5; D gene uncertain. Trimming took 1 base from V and 5 from J, leaving 8 bases between them. The CDR3 runs to 13 residues. Germline CDR1 and CDR2: MGHRA and YSYEKL. The CDR3 region is CASSQAFPETQYF. CDR3 in DNA: TGCGCCAGCAGCCAAGCGTTTCCGGAGACCCAGTACTTC.

The rearrangement uses TRBV4-2 and TRBJ2-1, with 9 positions matching TRBD1. This CDR3 spans 15 amino acids. Trimming cost V 6 bases and J 6 bases; bases outside gene matches: 9. The germline V gene encodes CDR1 LGHNA and CDR2 YNFKEQ. The CDR3 nucleotides read TGTGCCAGCAGATTGGGACAGGGAGGTTCCAATGAGCAGTTCTTC. It specifies CASRLGQGGSNEQFF.

This rearrangement joins TRBV13 to TRBJ2-1; no clear D. The CDR3 extends over 14 amino acids. Trimming stripped 2 bases from V and 6 bases from J, with 11 bases between. Germline CDR1 is PRHDT and CDR2 is FYEKMQ (reference sequence). CDR3 DNA sequence: TGTGCCAGCAGCTTACAGAACTCACTCAATGAGCAGTTCTTC. Translating gives CASSLQNSLNEQFF.

This clonotype was counted a few times. The V gene is TRBV6-5, the J gene TRBJ2-3; a possible D gene is TRBD1 (6 bases). In germline, CDR1 is MNHEY, CDR2 SVGAGI. This CDR3 contains 16 residues. Trimming removed 5 bases at V and 3 bases at J, with 18 bases between. CDR3 sequence reads: CASSNVGQSLTDTQYF. Here the CDR3 DNA reads TGTGCCAGCAGTAACGTGGGACAAAGCTTAACAGATACGCAGTATTTT.

This clonotype came up many times. V and J are TRBV29-1 and TRBJ1-1; possible D gene TRBD1, 6 bases. The V end lost 4 bases, the J end lost 3 bases, and 15 bases lay between the germline ends. The germline V gene encodes CDR1 SQVTM and CDR2 ANQGSEA. The CDR3 length is 14 residues. The CDR3 reads CSVVGLGADTEAFF. The CDR3 bases are TGCAGCGTTGTGGGTCTGGGGGCGGACACTGAAGCTTTCTTT.

This clonotype has at least ten counts. The V gene is TRBV6-1, the J gene TRBJ2-3, with D uncertain. Germline values: CDR1 MNHNS, CDR2 SASEGT. The CDR3 totals 14 residues. Trimming cost V 5 bases and J 0 bases, with 9 bases left between them. The CDR3 DNA reads TGTGCCAGCAGTTATGGCGCTAGCACAGATACGCAGTATTTT. Translated: CASSYGASTDTQYF.

Ten or more counts support this clonotype. The chain employs TRBV7-6 and TRBJ2-3, with D perhaps matching TRBD1 (5 bases). The CDR3 length is 12 residues. Germline lookup yields CDR1 SGHVS and CDR2 FNYEAQ. Deletions cut 5 bases from V and 9 bases from J, with 12 bases between. CDR3 region: CASSPRAGTQYF. The CDR3 DNA sequence: TGTGCCAGCAGCCCCCGCGCAGGGACGCAGTATTTT.

The CDR3 DNA is TGTGCTAGTGGTTTGGCCGGGCCCAACACAGATACGCAGTATTTT. This translates into CASGLAGPNTDTQYF. This chain links TRBV12-5 with TRBJ2-3, with D unresolved. This CDR3 is 15 amino acids long. Germline V gene lookup returns CDR1 LGHNT and CDR2 FRNRAP. Trimming took 1 base from V and 2 from J, leaving 10 bases between them. Variable domain in full (rest from reference TRBV12-5 and TRBJ2-3): DARVTQTPRHKVTEMGQEVTMRCQPILGHNTVFWYRQTMMQGLELLAYFRNRAPLDDSGMPKDRFSAEMPDATLATLKIQPSEPRDSAVYFCASGLAGPNTDTQYFGPGTRLTVL.

There are many counts of this clonotype. This chain connects TRBV20-1 to TRBJ2-7; D remains ambiguous. V shed 3 bases and J shed 3 bases, with 9 bases lying between them. The germline CDR1 and CDR2 sequences are DFQATT and SNEGSKA (reference sequence). This CDR3 comprises 12 residues. The CDR3 sequence is CSARDGRYEQYF. CDR3 nucleotide sequence: TGCAGTGCTAGGGACGGCCGCTACGAGCAGTACTTC.

This clonotype occurred a few times. The chain is built from TRBV20-1 and TRBJ1-2, with D maybe TRBD1 (5 bases). Germline lookup yields CDR1 DFQATT and CDR2 SNEGSKA (reference sequence). This CDR3 has 13 residues. V was trimmed by 3 bases and J by 4 bases, leaving 12 bases between them. This CDR3 is CSARAGIIYGYTF. CDR3 in DNA: TGCAGTGCTAGGGCAGGGATAATCTATGGCTACACCTTC.